A selection of T cell receptor beta chains follows, all from one sample in a study of blood T cells in healthy people across ages. TCRdb independently ran MiXCR on the 5' RACE reads; one entry per CDR3 protein. The data contain fewer than 2,000,000 distinct CDR3 sequences, roughly 43% of them seen just once; the ten biggest clones take up under 25%. Sequenced sample: blood. The source is a human donor in good health. The CDR3 runs from the conserved cysteine through the conserved F or W. The D gene is left open where the match is weak. A clone size is listed for some rows: how often the clone was seen (once, few, many), or a class if it is expanded.

V gene	clone size	D gene	J gene	CDR3 DNA	CDR3 protein
TRBV4-1	few	.	TRBJ2-3	TGCGCCAGCAGCCAAGATGGACAGAATGTAGATACGCAGTATTTT	CASSQDGQNVDTQYF
TRBV12-3/TRBV12-4	.	TRBD2	TRBJ2-1	TGTGCCAGCAGTTCCTTAGCGGGGGCTCACTACAATGAGCAGTTCTTC	CASSSLAGAHYNEQFF
TRBV7-2	.	TRBD1	TRBJ1-2	TGTGCCAGCAGAGGCGACAGGGTGAGCTATGGCTACACCTTC	CASRGDRVSYGYTF
TRBV7-9	.	.	TRBJ2-5	TGTGCCAGCAGCTTAAGGAACACACAAGAGACCCAGTACTTC	CASSLRNTQETQYF
TRBV6-2/TRBV6-3	few	TRBD2	TRBJ2-1	TGTGCCAGCAACCGACTAGCGGGGGTACTGTACAATGAGCAGTTCTTC	CASNRLAGVLYNEQFF
TRBV11-3	.	.	TRBJ1-2	TGTGCCAGCAGCCAAGGATCGGGGCTACCCAGTGGCTACACCTTC	CASSQGSGLPSGYTF
TRBV29-1	.	.	TRBJ2-3	TGCAGCGTTGGGGCAGGGACCTTCACAGATACGCAGTATTTT	CSVGAGTFTDTQYF
TRBV7-8	.	TRBD2	TRBJ2-3	TGTGCCAGCAGCTTGGGACTAGCGGGGATCTGGGATACGCAGTATTTT	CASSLGLAGIWDTQYF
TRBV28	few	TRBD2	TRBJ2-5	TGTGCCAGCCTTACTAGCGCGGGAGGGGAGACCCAGTACTTC	CASLTSAGGETQYF
TRBV7-7	few	.	TRBJ2-1	TGTGCTAGCAGCTTTTCCGAGGGCCCATGGTCTCAATACAATGAGCAGTTCTTC	CASSFSEGPWSQYNEQFF
TRBV20-1	.	.	TRBJ1-2	TGCAGTGCTAGATCTAGACAGTGGGGTGGCTACACCTTC	CSARSRQWGGYTF
TRBV6-4	few	TRBD1	TRBJ1-5	TGTGCCAGCCCCTGGTCCACCGGGACAGTAGAGTTGCAGCCCCAGCATTTT	CASPWSTGTVELQPQHF
TRBV14	.	.	TRBJ2-1	TGTGCCAGCAGCCGATTAACTAGCCACAATGAGCAGTTCTTC	CASSRLTSHNEQFF
TRBV9	few	TRBD2	TRBJ2-5	TGTGCCAGCAGCGCCAGACTAGCCGGGGAGACCCAGTACTTC	CASSARLAGETQYF
TRBV7-3	.	TRBD2	TRBJ2-3	TGTGCCAGCAGCTTATTCGCCGGGACTAGCGGGGGCCCCGCCCATACGCAGTATTTT	CASSLFAGTSGGPAHTQYF
TRBV7-9	.	TRBD1	TRBJ2-1	TGTGCCAGCAGCTTACCCGGGACAGGGGGCGGAAATGAGCAGTTCTTC	CASSLPGTGGGNEQFF